The T cell receptor beta chain described here comes from a study of blood T cell repertoires in COVID-19. Study summary: From the United States, Italy and Spain came samples of acute and convalescent COVID-19. T cells, B-cell-depleted T cells, or PBMCs supplied cDNA or gDNA.

Germline values: CDR1 PRHDT, CDR2 FYEKMQ (reference sequence). CDR3 length: 14 amino acids. V lost 5 bases to trimming and J lost 4 bases, with 14 bases between them. As processed by the authors: Researchers report that nucleated cell counts were estimated from reference gene primer amplification. Libraries were prepared by immunoSEQ multiplex PCR; TCRdb keeps only in-frame clonotypes and omits some of them. V and J calls and clone size are those listed in that table; D and trimming were worked out from the DNA. The repertoire has 20,000 to 25,000 clones, over 85% of them found once; the top ten carry 5.5% to 7.5%.

The sequenced sample consisted of peripheral blood. The V gene is TRBV13, the J gene TRBJ1-2; tentatively, D is TRBD1 (6 bases). This TCR came from a woman of 80 years or more with active COVID-19. CDR3 sequence reads: CASSLTGSPYGYTF. CDR3 nucleotide sequence: TGTGCCAGCAGCCTGACAGGCTCACCCTATGGCTACACCTTC.